This is a list of T cell receptor beta chains from one sample in a study of blood T cell repertoires in COVID-19. Produced via immunoSEQ multiplex PCR; TCRdb's table is partial and in-frame only. The sample holds about 250,000 clones; roughly 88% are singletons and the top ten take about 3%. Sequences were obtained from peripheral blood. All receptors come from a woman in her twenties or thirties with active or convalescent COVID-19. Each CDR3 is given with its conserved first and last residue. The order of the fields is D gene, clone size, V gene, J gene, CDR3 protein, CDR3 DNA. A D gene is named only where the DNA matches it firmly. Not every row has a clone size; where given, it reads once, few, many or a size class.

>TRBD1|-|TRBV6-5|TRBJ2-1
CARGEGQGSGNEQFF
TGTGCCAGGGGAGAGGGACAGGGGTCGGGTAATGAGCAGTTCTTC
>-|-|TRBV6-5|TRBJ2-7
CASRNSGAYEQYF
TGTGCCAGCAGAAACAGCGGAGCCTACGAGCAGTACTTC
>TRBD1|once|TRBV19|TRBJ2-1
CASLHRQGSNEQFF
TGTGCCAGCCTGCACCGACAGGGAAGCAATGAGCAGTTCTTC
>-|few|TRBV11-2|TRBJ1-6
CASSPGGRSSPLHF
TGTGCCAGCAGCCCCGGGGGTAGGAGTTCACCCCTCCACTTT
>-|-|TRBV7-9|TRBJ1-2
CASSLHQGDFGYTF
TGTGCCAGCAGCTTACATCAGGGTGATTTTGGCTACACCTTC
>-|-|TRBV14|TRBJ1-6
CASSQNQGRGHSPLHF
TGTGCCAGCAGCCAAAACCAGGGCAGGGGACATTCACCCCTCCACTTT
>TRBD1|-|TRBV28|TRBJ1-2
CASRPTGEAYSRGYTF
TGTGCCAGCAGACCCACAGGGGAGGCATACTCACGGGGCTACACCTTC
>TRBD1|few|TRBV19|TRBJ1-1
CASSIRQGRRGTEAFF
TGTGCCAGTAGTATACGACAGGGACGAAGGGGCACTGAAGCTTTCTTT
>-|-|TRBV3-1/TRBV3-2|TRBJ1-3
CASSQGSIPGNTIYF
TGTGCCAGCAGCCAAGGGAGTATTCCTGGAAACACCATATATTTT
>TRBD2|-|TRBV2|TRBJ2-5
CASSVTSGVETQYF
TGTGCCAGCAGTGTGACTAGCGGGGTTGAGACCCAGTACTTC
>-|few|TRBV4-1|TRBJ1-5
CASSQVWGDQPQHF
TGCGCCAGCAGCCAAGTCTGGGGGGATCAGCCCCAGCATTTT
>-|-|TRBV30|TRBJ1-6
CAWSAGALSSYNSPLHF
TGTGCCTGGAGTGCTGGGGCTCTCAGCTCCTATAATTCACCCCTCCACTTT
>-|-|TRBV7-2|TRBJ1-3
CASSLAPQGYGNTIYF
TGTGCCAGCAGCTTGGCCCCTCAGGGATATGGAAACACCATATATTTT
>TRBD2|-|TRBV7-2|TRBJ2-3
CASSLTGTSGGISDTQYF
TGTGCCAGCAGCTTAACGGGGACTAGCGGGGGCATTTCAGATACGCAGTATTTT
>TRBD1|-|TRBV7-2|TRBJ2-2
CASSRDRNTGELFF
TGTGCCAGCAGCCGGGACAGAAACACCGGGGAGCTGTTTTTT
>-|-|TRBV19|TRBJ2-1
CASSGLTLWNEQFF
TGTGCCAGTAGCGGTCTGACTCTGTGGAATGAGCAGTTCTTC
>-|-|TRBV14|TRBJ2-3
CASSQDLAGATDTQYF
TGTGCCAGCAGCCAAGATCTGGCAGGGGCCACAGATACGCAGTATTTT
>TRBD1|-|TRBV2|TRBJ2-7
CASSETRDRLIYEQYF
TGTGCCAGCAGTGAGACCCGGGACAGATTGATCTACGAGCAGTACTTC
>TRBD1|few|TRBV27|TRBJ1-2
CASSSGTDGYTF
TGTGCCAGCAGTTCCGGGACAGACGGCTACACCTTC
>-|-|TRBV28|TRBJ1-1
CASYPGGKNTEAFF
TGTGCCAGCTATCCGGGGGGAAAGAACACTGAAGCTTTCTTT
>TRBD1|-|TRBV4-1|TRBJ1-2
CASSQEQGLWGYTF
TGCGCCAGCAGCCAAGAACAGGGGCTCTGGGGCTACACCTTC
>TRBD1|-|TRBV28|TRBJ2-1
CASSSQGDEQFF
TGTGCCAGCAGTTCACAGGGGGATGAGCAGTTCTTC
>-|-|TRBV30|TRBJ1-6
CALKQGPSPLHF
TGTGCCTTGAAACAGGGTCCCTCACCCCTCCACTTT
>-|-|TRBV19|TRBJ2-2
CASSIRGTGELFF
TGTGCCAGTAGTATACGGGGAACTGGGGAGCTGTTTTTT
>-|-|TRBV7-8|TRBJ1-2
CASSPGGFSHGYTF
TGTGCCAGCAGCCCTGGCGGGTTTAGTCATGGCTACACCTTC